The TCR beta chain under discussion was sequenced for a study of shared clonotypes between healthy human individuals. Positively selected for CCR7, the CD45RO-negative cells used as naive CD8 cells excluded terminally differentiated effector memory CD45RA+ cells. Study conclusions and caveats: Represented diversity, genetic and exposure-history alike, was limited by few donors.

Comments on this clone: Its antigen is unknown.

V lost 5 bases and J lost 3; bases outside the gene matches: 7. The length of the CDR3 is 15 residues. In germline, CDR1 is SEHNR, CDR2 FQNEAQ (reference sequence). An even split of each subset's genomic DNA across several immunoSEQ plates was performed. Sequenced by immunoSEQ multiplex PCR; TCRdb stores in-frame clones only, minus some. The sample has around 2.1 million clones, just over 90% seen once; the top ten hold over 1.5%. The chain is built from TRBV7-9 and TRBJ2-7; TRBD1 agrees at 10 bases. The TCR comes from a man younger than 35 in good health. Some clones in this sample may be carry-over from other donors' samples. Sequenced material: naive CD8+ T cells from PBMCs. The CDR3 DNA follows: TGTGCCAGCAGCGCAGCCGGGACAGGGGACTACGAGCAGTACTTC. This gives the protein CASSAAGTGDYEQYF.